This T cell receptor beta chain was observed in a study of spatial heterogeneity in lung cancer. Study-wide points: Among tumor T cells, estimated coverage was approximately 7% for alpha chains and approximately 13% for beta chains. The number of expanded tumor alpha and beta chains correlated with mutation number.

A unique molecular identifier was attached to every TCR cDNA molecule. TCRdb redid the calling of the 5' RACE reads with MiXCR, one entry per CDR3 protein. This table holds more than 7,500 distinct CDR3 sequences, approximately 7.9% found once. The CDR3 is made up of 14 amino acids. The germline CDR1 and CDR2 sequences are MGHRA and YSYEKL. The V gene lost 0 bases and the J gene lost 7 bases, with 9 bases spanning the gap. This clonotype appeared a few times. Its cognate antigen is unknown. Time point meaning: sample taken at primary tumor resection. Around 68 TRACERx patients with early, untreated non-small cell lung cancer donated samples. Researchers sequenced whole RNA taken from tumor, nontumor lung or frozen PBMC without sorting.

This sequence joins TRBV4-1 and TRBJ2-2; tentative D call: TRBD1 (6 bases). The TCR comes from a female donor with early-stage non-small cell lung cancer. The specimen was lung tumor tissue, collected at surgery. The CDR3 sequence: CASSQDQGSGELFF. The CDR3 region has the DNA TGCGCCAGCAGCCAAGACCAGGGGAGCGGGGAGCTGTTTTTT.